This T cell receptor (beta chain) appears in the sequencing data of a study of cytomegalovirus exposure and HLA in healthy donors. The V gene lost 2 bases and the J gene lost 11 bases, with 15 bases spanning the gap. Germline V gene sequence: CDR1 MNHEY, CDR2 SVGAGI. This CDR3 region has 13 residues. Researchers ran the PCR with 60 Vbeta and 13 Jbeta primers. Only in-frame clones appear in the TCRdb table, and some are missing; sequencing was by immunoSEQ multiplex PCR. This table has 95,000 to 150,000 clones, approximately 80% appearing once. This clonotype originated in a woman aged 40 to 50 in good health and CMV-seropositive. V gene TRBV6-5 combines with J gene TRBJ1-1; D might be TRBD1 (5 bases). Material: PBMCs. The CDR3 DNA is TGTGCCAGCAGTTACATATATAGGGGTACGGCTTTCTTT. Protein product: CASSYIYRGTAFF.